Presented here are 15 T cell receptor beta chains from one specimen sequenced in a study of T cell clusters in autoimmune cytopenias (dated by TCRdb to the late 2010s). Sequencing was performed on an Illumina MiSeq. Multiplex PCR with a touch-down protocol amplified TRB rearrangements, with the TRB-A and TRB-B primer pools combined in a single tube. TCRdb reprocessed the reads, and each CDR3 protein sequence is entered once, without DNA. The sample table records 6,600 or so distinct CDR3 sequences. The ten largest clones take up approximately 57% of the sample. TRB amplification used around 250 ng of peripheral blood genomic DNA, some 38,000 genome equivalents, per sample. These data also formed part of another study, on T cell repertoires in aging, cancer and after chemotherapy.

The sequencing sample was made of peripheral blood. The receptors were gathered from a human donor in good health.

The chain carries TRBV27 and TRBJ2-2; TCRdb reports TRBD1, a call that lacks DNA to check it against. Germline CDR1 and CDR2: MNHEY and SMNVEV (reference sequence). The CDR3 has 14 amino acids. The CDR3: CASSFDRDPGELFF.

The gene calls are TRBV5-4 and TRBJ2-3; the D gene TCRdb calls, TRBD2, cannot be checked with no DNA. The CDR3 totals 13 residues. Germline V lookup: CDR1 SGHNT, CDR2 YYREEE (reference sequence). CDR3 amino acids: CASCPPRSDTQYF.

The rearrangement joins TRBV5-1 to TRBJ2-7; with no DNA, the TCRdb D assignment of TRBD1 cannot be verified. The CDR3 length is 14 residues. CDR1 is SGHRS and CDR2 is YFSETQ in the germline V gene. The CDR3 is CASSPGAGLYEQYF.

The CDR3 is CASSQQTPSSYEQYF. The J gene is TRBJ2-7, the V gene TRBV6-5; as DNA is missing, the TRBD1 call by TCRdb cannot be tested. The CDR3 is 15 amino acids. Germline V gives CDR1 MNHEY, CDR2 SVGAGI.

The chain has TRBV5-4 and TRBJ2-5; as DNA is missing, the TRBD2 call by TCRdb cannot be tested. Germline values: CDR1 SGHNT, CDR2 YYREEE (reference sequence). There are 15 residues in the CDR3. The CDR3 reads CASSLRLAGEETQYF.

The chain joins TRBV19 to TRBJ1-5. Germline V gene data show CDR1 as LNHDA and CDR2 as SQIVND (reference sequence). This CDR3 comprises 13 residues. The CDR3 sequence is CASSSLTRQPQHF.

The J gene is TRBJ2-7, the V gene TRBV29-1; TCRdb reports TRBD2, a call that lacks DNA to check it against. Germline CDR1 and CDR2: SQVTM and ANQGSEA. The CDR3 contains 14 residues. CDR3 in amino acids: CSVAASTLSYEQYF.

This chain links TRBV5-6 with TRBJ2-2; without DNA, the TCRdb call of TRBD1 cannot be checked. Germline V gene data show CDR1 as SGHDT and CDR2 as YYEEEE. This CDR3 has 16 amino acids. The CDR3 sequence: CASSLALNPGPGELFF.

In terms of frequency, this clonotype is medium-sized (0.01 to 0.1%). The CDR3 spells CATSSSRGQETQYF. The V gene is TRBV19, the J gene TRBJ2-5; TCRdb's D call of TRBD1 is untestable without DNA. The germline V gene has CDR1 LNHDA and CDR2 SQIVND (reference sequence). This CDR3 comprises 14 residues.

The J gene is TRBJ1-1, the V gene TRBV6-5; the D call of TRBD1 rests on TCRdb alone, since no DNA is present to check it. Germline CDR1 reads MNHEY; CDR2 reads SVGAGI. This CDR3 is 16 amino acids long. CDR3: CASSQWGGGPNTEAFF.

The V gene is TRBV6-5, the J gene TRBJ2-7; the D call from TCRdb, TRBD1, cannot be confirmed without DNA. Germline CDR1 is MNHEY and CDR2 is SVGAGI. The CDR3 runs 12 residues. The CDR3 sequence is CASRTRVNEQYF.

This chain joins TRBV19 and TRBJ2-7. The CDR3 length is 15 residues. Germline CDR1 is LNHDA and CDR2 is SQIVND (reference sequence). CDR3 amino acids: CASSMDTPSSYEQYF.

This chain connects TRBV5-4 to TRBJ2-1. Germline lookup yields CDR1 SGHNT and CDR2 YYREEE (reference sequence). The CDR3 length is 15 residues. The CDR3 here is CASSQAKISYNEQFF.

Here the CDR3 reads CSVARAGNLATGELFF. The chain links TRBV29-1 to TRBJ2-2; TCRdb gives TRBD1 as the D gene, but with no DNA this cannot be confirmed. Per germline, CDR1 SQVTM and CDR2 ANQGSEA. CDR3 length equals 16 residues.

V and J are TRBV5-5 and TRBJ2-4. This CDR3 contains 15 residues. Germline lookup yields CDR1 SGHKS and CDR2 YYEKEE (reference sequence). CDR3 sequence: CASSLGRVAKNIQYF.